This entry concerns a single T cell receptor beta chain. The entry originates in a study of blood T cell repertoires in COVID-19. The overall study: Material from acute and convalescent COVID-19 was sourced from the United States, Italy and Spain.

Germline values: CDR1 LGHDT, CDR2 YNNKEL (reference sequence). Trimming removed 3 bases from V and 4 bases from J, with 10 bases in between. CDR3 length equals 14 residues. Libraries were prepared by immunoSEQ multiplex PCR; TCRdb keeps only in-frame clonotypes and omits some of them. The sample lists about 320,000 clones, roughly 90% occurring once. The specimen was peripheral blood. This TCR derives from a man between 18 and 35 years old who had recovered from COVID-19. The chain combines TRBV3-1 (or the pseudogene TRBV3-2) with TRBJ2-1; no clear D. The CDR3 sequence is CASSHQYIYNEQFF. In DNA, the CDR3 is TGTGCCAGCAGCCACCAATACATATACAATGAGCAGTTCTTC.